This T cell receptor beta chain was recovered during a study of shared clonotypes between healthy human individuals. The CDR3 spans 14 residues. Trimming cost V 0 bases and J 1 base, with 7 bases left between them. CDR1 is SGDLS and CDR2 is YYNGEE in the germline V gene. Clones were sequenced by immunoSEQ multiplex PCR, and TCRdb holds only the in-frame ones, with some missing. The data hold approximately 1.4 million clones, with approximately 98% observed a single time. This clone was observed a single time. The antigen is not known. Study outcomes and limitations: Sharing across four donors was highest in naive CD4 (around 5%) and lowest in memory CD8 (roughly 0.4%).

Sequencing was performed on naive CD4+ T cells sorted from blood. The subset denotes: CD45RA+ positively selected. V and J are TRBV9 and TRBJ2-5; D is undetermined. The TCR originated in a young man in good health. CDR3 protein: CASSVASIQETQYF. The CDR3 nucleotides are TGTGCCAGCAGCGTAGCCAGCATCCAAGAGACCCAGTACTTC.